These 22 T cell receptor beta chains came from one sample sequenced in a study of blood T cell repertoires in COVID-19. This table comes from immunoSEQ multiplex PCR, and its TCRdb copy is limited to in-frame clones, with some not included. The table includes fewer than 200,000 clones, about 91% detected once. The sample was peripheral blood. The source of these receptors is a woman aged 45-65 years with acute or convalescent COVID-19.

The V and J genes are TRBV7-9 and TRBJ1-2, with D possibly TRBD1 on 5 matching bases. Germline lookup yields CDR1 SEHNR and CDR2 FQNEAQ (reference sequence). The CDR3 runs 11 residues. V lost 11 bases to trimming and J lost 5 bases, with 12 bases between them. CDR3 DNA: TGTGCCGTAGAAGGGGATTATGGCTACACCTTC. It yields the protein CAVEGDYGYTF.

With regard to this clone: The same CDR3 is also encoded by other DNA sequences in this sample. The gene calls are TRBV19 and TRBJ1-2, with D perhaps matching TRBD1 (6 bases). The CDR3 consists of 13 residues. V was trimmed by 3 bases and J by 4 bases, leaving 9 bases between them. Germline CDR1 LNHDA, CDR2 SQIVND (reference sequence). The CDR3 protein is CASSIGGPYGYTF. The CDR3 coding sequence is TGTGCCAGTAGTATTGGGGGCCCCTATGGCTACACCTTC.

The genes are TRBV7-6 and TRBJ2-2, with D perhaps matching TRBD2 (6 bases). The germline V and J ends were trimmed by 1 base and 1 base, with 13 bases remaining between them. This CDR3 comprises 17 residues. From germline, CDR1 is SGHVS and CDR2 FNYEAQ. For the CDR3, the DNA is TGTGCCAGCAGCTTAGGTGGGGCGGAGGGGAACACCGGGGAGCTGTTTTTT. Protein product: CASSLGGAEGNTGELFF.

For the CDR3, the DNA is TGTGCCACCAGCAGGGGGACAGGGGCTTATGGCTACACCTTC. It codes for CATSRGTGAYGYTF. J is TRBJ1-2 and V is TRBV15; TRBD1 agrees at 10 bases. Germline CDR1 LNHNV, CDR2 YYDKDF (reference sequence). V lost 3 bases and J lost 5; bases outside the gene matches: 3. The CDR3 totals 14 residues. The whole variable domain, filled in from reference TRBV15 and TRBJ1-2, reads DAMVIQNPRYQVTQFGKPVTLSCSQTLNHNVMYWYQQKSSQAPKLLFHYYDKDFNNEADTPDNFQSRRPNTSFCFLDIRSPGLGDTAMYLCATSRGTGAYGYTFGSGTRLTVV.

The chain carries TRBV30 and TRBJ2-7; D uncertain. Germline CDR1 reads GTSNPN; CDR2 reads SVGIG (reference sequence). This CDR3 has 12 residues. Trimming took 1 base from V and 1 from J, leaving 5 bases between them. Here the CDR3 reads CAWSELSYEQYF. CDR3 nucleotides: TGTGCCTGGAGTGAACTTTCCTACGAGCAGTACTTC.

This clone showed up just once. The J gene is TRBJ1-1, the V gene TRBV7-9; 7 nucleotides align to TRBD1. Looked up from germline, CDR1 is SEHNR and CDR2 is FQNEAQ (reference sequence). The CDR3 length is 14 residues. The V segment lost 3 bases and the J segment 3 bases; nucleotides outside the gene matches: 4. CDR3 DNA: TGTGCCAGCAGCTTTGGGACAGCATACACTGAAGCTTTCTTT. Translation: CASSFGTAYTEAFF.

This clone is a singleton in its sample. The chain couples TRBV5-1 to TRBJ1-2, with D possibly TRBD1 on 6 matching bases. V lost 0 bases, J lost 0 bases, and 15 bases lay in between. Germline-derived CDR1 and CDR2 are SGHRS and YFSETQ. The CDR3 contains 17 residues. CDR3 nucleotides: TGCGCCAGCAGCTTGGGCGGGGGACAAGGGGCTAACTATGGCTACACCTTC. Translating it yields CASSLGGGQGANYGYTF.

The V gene is TRBV5-1, the J gene TRBJ2-3, with D maybe TRBD2 (5 bases). The V gene lost 4 bases and the J gene lost 10 bases, with 16 bases spanning the gap. In germline, CDR1 is SGHRS, CDR2 YFSETQ. This CDR3 comprises 13 residues. CDR3 DNA sequence: TGCGCCAGCAGCCCCGGACTCGACTGGGCGCAGTATTTT. This sequence encodes CASSPGLDWAQYF.

The chain has TRBV13 and TRBJ2-1, with D tentatively TRBD1 (7 bases). Trimming stripped 4 bases from V and 0 bases from J, with 22 bases between. Germline loops: CDR1 PRHDT, CDR2 FYEKMQ (reference sequence). This CDR3 contains 19 residues. The CDR3 region has the DNA TGTGCCAGCAGCTCAACCCTTGGGCGGGACAGCGACTCCTACAATGAGCAGTTCTTC. Protein sequence: CASSSTLGRDSDSYNEQFF.

This rearrangement joins TRBV5-6 to TRBJ1-1, with D possibly being TRBD1 (5 bases). This CDR3 has 14 amino acids. Germline CDR1 and CDR2: SGHDT and YYEEEE. Between the trimmed V and J ends, which lost 0 bases and 2 bases, there was a span of 8 bases. DNA of the CDR3: TGTGCCAGCAGCTTGGGCAGGGTCAACACTGAAGCTTTCTTT. It encodes CASSLGRVNTEAFF.

The V and J genes are TRBV5-6 and TRBJ2-2; D is undetermined. CDR1 is SGHDT and CDR2 is YYEEEE in the germline V gene. This CDR3 has 18 amino acids. Trimming shortened V by 4 bases and J by 6 bases, and 25 bases separated the two germline ends. CDR3 nucleotide sequence: TGTGCCAGCAGCGACCGAACCATAGCCCCCCCCTGGGCCGGGGAGCTGTTTTTT. Protein sequence: CASSDRTIAPPWAGELFF.

The CDR3, as DNA: TGTGCCAGCAGCTTGGATGCGGGGGGAGGCAACATTCAGTACTTC. Protein sequence: CASSLDAGGGNIQYF. This chain links TRBV5-6 with TRBJ2-4, with 8 bases identical to TRBD2. This CDR3 region has 15 residues. Germline V gene data show CDR1 as SGHDT and CDR2 as YYEEEE. J was trimmed by 7 bases and V by 0 bases; bases with no gene match: 6.

This rearrangement joins TRBV6-2 or TRBV6-3 to TRBJ2-7; tentatively, D is TRBD2 (6 bases). The CDR3 totals 15 residues. V gave up 4 bases and J gave up 7 bases, with 20 bases separating them. The germline V gene encodes CDR1 MNHEY and CDR2 SVGEGT. CDR3 in amino acids: CASSSHGGTPTEQYF. The CDR3 DNA sequence: TGTGCCAGCAGTTCCCATGGGGGGACCCCCACTGAGCAGTACTTC.

This clone was detected a few times. The CDR3: CASRGGGRHQETQYF. The CDR3 DNA is TGTGCCAGCAGGGGCGGGGGACGCCACCAAGAGACCCAGTACTTC. The V call is TRBV7-6, the J call TRBJ2-5; 7 bases are shared with TRBD2. Germline lookup yields CDR1 SGHVS and CDR2 FNYEAQ. The CDR3 loop spans 15 amino acids. Trimming at V came to 6 bases and at J to 0 bases, leaving 7 bases not matched to a gene.

The V and J genes are TRBV25-1 and TRBJ2-7; 12 nucleotides align to TRBD2. Germline CDR1 and CDR2: MGHDK and SYGVNS. CDR3 length: 16 residues. The V segment lost 8 bases and the J segment 0 bases; nucleotides outside the gene matches: 8. The CDR3 loop reads CASGGLAGLSSYEQYF. CDR3 bases: TGTGCCAGCGGGGGACTAGCGGGCTTGAGCTCCTACGAGCAGTACTTC.

The rearrangement uses TRBV19 and TRBJ2-7; TRBD1 matches at 8 bases. The CDR3 length is 11 residues. Germline CDR1 reads LNHDA; CDR2 reads SQIVND (reference sequence). The V gene end was trimmed by 9 bases and the J gene end by 3 bases; junction bases not matched to a gene: 1. The CDR3 region has the DNA TGTGCCAGCGGACAGGGCTACGAGCAGTACTTC. This translates into CASGQGYEQYF.

The CDR3 DNA is TGCAGTGCTAGTCGGGGACATTACAAGGCTGGAAACACCATATATTTT. Translated, it gives CSASRGHYKAGNTIYF. The chain couples TRBV20-1 to TRBJ1-3; TRBD1 might be the D (6 bases). Germline CDR1 DFQATT, CDR2 SNEGSKA (reference sequence). The CDR3 contains 16 residues. V was trimmed by 3 bases and J by 2 bases, leaving 17 bases between them.

The gene calls are TRBV6-6 and TRBJ1-5; 7 bases match TRBD1. Germline V CDR1 and CDR2: MNHNY, SVGAGI (reference sequence). The CDR3 is 16 amino acids. Trimming took 6 bases from V and 0 from J; bases not matched to a gene: 8. In nucleotides, the CDR3 is TGTGCCAGCAGAAGGACAGGTAGTGATAGCAATCAGCCCCAGCATTTT. This encodes CASRRTGSDSNQPQHF.

The chain joins TRBV2 to TRBJ2-2, with TRBD2 matching 11 bases. Germline V gene sequence: CDR1 SNHLY, CDR2 FYNNEI. This CDR3 region has 17 residues. The trim removed 6 bases at V and 0 bases at J, leaving 6 bases unmatched. The DNA of the CDR3 is TGTGCCAGCAGAGGGACTAGCGGAGGCCCGAACACCGGGGAGCTGTTTTTT. Its translation is CASRGTSGGPNTGELFF.

The chain carries TRBV4-1 and TRBJ1-4; TRBD1 aligns across 7 bases. The CDR3 is made up of 16 amino acids. V trimming: 3 bases; J trimming: 4 bases; junction bases outside the gene matches: 8. CDR1 is MGHRA and CDR2 is YSYEKL in the germline V gene. The CDR3 protein is CASSHNTGADNEKLFF. The CDR3 region has the DNA TGCGCCAGCAGCCATAATACAGGGGCAGATAATGAAAAACTGTTTTTT.

This chain connects TRBV19 to TRBJ1-6; 8 nucleotides line up with TRBD1. The trim removed 5 bases at V and 7 bases at J, leaving 4 bases unmatched. The length of the CDR3 is 14 residues. Germline V gene data show CDR1 as LNHDA and CDR2 as SQIVND (reference sequence). CDR3 amino acids: CASSLSGGNSPLHF. The CDR3 DNA sequence: TGTGCCAGTAGTTTGTCAGGGGGCAATTCACCCCTCCACTTT.

In this sample, this clone turned up once. The chain has TRBV5-1 and TRBJ2-7; 10 positions agree with TRBD1. CDR1 is SGHRS and CDR2 is YFSETQ in the germline V gene. The CDR3 is 15 residues long. V lost 4 bases to trimming and J lost 4 bases; unmatched junction nucleotides: 8. DNA for the CDR3: TGCGCCAGCAGCATACGACAGGGGGCTCGGTACGAGCAGTACTTC. This codes for CASSIRQGARYEQYF.